This T cell receptor beta chain emerged from a study of blood T cell repertoires in COVID-19. In the study overall: Samples taken during acute and convalescent COVID-19 were collected in the United States, Italy and Spain. The cDNA or gDNA used as material had been derived from T cells, B-cell-depleted T cells, or PBMCs.

Original analysis: Nucleated cell counts were estimated from reference gene primer amplification. The protocol was immunoSEQ multiplex PCR, while the TCRdb copy is restricted to in-frame clones and leaves out a portion. V and J calls and clone size are as listed in that table; D and trimming were resolved from the DNA. The sample shows more than 250,000 clones, around 86% of them seen only once. CDR1 is SGHRS and CDR2 is YFSETQ in the germline V gene. Unmatched junction bases numbered 3, after V lost 0 bases and J lost 0 bases. CDR3 length equals 15 residues. The sequence was collected from a man aged 50-60 years with active or convalescent COVID-19. The sample comprised peripheral blood. J is TRBJ2-7 and V is TRBV5-1, with TRBD1 matching 7 bases. The CDR3 DNA reads TGCGCCAGCAGCTTGGGGGACAGAAGCTCCTACGAGCAGTACTTC. Its translation: CASSLGDRSSYEQYF. Drawing the rest from reference TRBV5-1 and TRBJ2-7, the complete variable domain is KAGVTQTPRYLIKTRGQQVTLSCSPISGHRSVSWYQQTPGQGLQFLFEYFSETQRNKGNFPGRFSGRQFSNSRSEMNVSTLELGDSALYLCASSLGDRSSYEQYFGPGTRLTVT.